The next 20 T cell receptor beta chains were all read from a single sample in a study of early T cells in non-severe SARS-CoV-2 infection. TCRdb redid the calling of the 5' RACE reads with MiXCR, one entry per CDR3 protein. The repertoire holds 100,000 or so distinct CDR3 sequences, with around 12% as singletons. The sequencing input was whole blood. The receptors derive from an adult who was a healthcare worker with PCR-confirmed SARS-CoV-2 infection or an uninfected control (not recorded which).

This sequence joins TRBV28 and TRBJ1-1, with D possibly matching TRBD1 (5 bases). V gave up 3 bases and J gave up 4 bases, with 9 bases separating them. Germline CDR1 MDHEN, CDR2 SYDVKM. The CDR3 is 13 residues long. The CDR3 sequence is CASSLGQTTEAFF. In DNA, the CDR3 is TGTGCCAGCAGTTTGGGGCAGACCACTGAAGCTTTCTTT.

J is TRBJ2-1 and V is TRBV11-2, with unresolved D. This CDR3 comprises 15 residues. The V end was cut by 1 base, the J end by 5 bases, with 12 bases between. Germline CDR1 reads SGHAT; CDR2 reads FQNNGV. The CDR3 here is CASSLASSSNNEQFF. The CDR3 DNA reads TGTGCCAGCAGCTTAGCGAGCAGCTCTAACAATGAGCAGTTCTTC.

This sequence joins TRBV5-1 and TRBJ1-2; 8 nucleotides match TRBD1. The CDR3 length is 14 residues. The germline CDR1 and CDR2 sequences are SGHRS and YFSETQ. V shed 5 bases and J 6 bases; nucleotides not matched to a gene: 9. CDR3 DNA: TGCGCCAGCAGTTATGGACAGGGTGTCAATGGCTACACCTTC. Amino acid sequence: CASSYGQGVNGYTF.

The V and J genes are TRBV28 and TRBJ2-4, with D unclear. Trimming cost V 2 bases and J 8 bases, with 7 bases left between them. Germline V CDR1 and CDR2: MDHEN, SYDVKM. The CDR3 length is 12 residues. CDR3 nucleotides: TGTGCCAGCAGTTTAACGTGGCACATTCAGTACTTC. As protein: CASSLTWHIQYF. Drawing the rest from reference TRBV28 and TRBJ2-4, the complete variable domain is DVKVTQSSRYLVKRTGEKVFLECVQDMDHENMFWYRQDPGLGLRLIYFSYDVKMKEKGDIPEGYSVSREKKERFSLILESASTNQTSMYLCASSLTWHIQYFGAGTRLSVL.

This clonotype appeared a few times. V and J are TRBV20-1 and TRBJ2-3; D not resolved. There are 14 residues in the CDR3. Germline CDR1 and CDR2: DFQATT and SNEGSKA (reference sequence). The V and J ends lost 6 bases and 4 bases respectively, with 17 bases between them. The CDR3 nucleotides read TGCAGTGCCTCTCCTACTGGATTGTCAGATACGCAGTATTTT. This encodes CSASPTGLSDTQYF.

The sample holds one count of this clonotype. The chain employs TRBV5-1 and TRBJ2-4, with no clear D. The CDR3 sequence is 14 residues long. CDR1 is SGHRS, CDR2 YFSETQ, per germline. The ends were cut back, 3 bases at V and 0 bases at J, with 7 bases in the middle. The CDR3 nucleotides are TGCGCCAGCAGCTCCGGTCTAGCCAAAAACATTCAGTACTTC. The encoded protein is CASSSGLAKNIQYF.

This clonotype showed up many times. The chain links TRBV19 to TRBJ1-5; 7 bases match TRBD1. With 5 bases clipped from V and 5 bases from J, the junction kept 18 bases outside the gene matches. The CDR3 sequence is 18 residues long. Germline CDR1 and CDR2: LNHDA and SQIVND (reference sequence). The CDR3 DNA reads as TGTGCCAGTAGTCCTGCCGCAGTGGCAGGGACAGATGATCAGCCCCAGCATTTT. This codes for CASSPAAVAGTDDQPQHF.

This clonotype was picked up many times. This chain uses TRBV28 with TRBJ2-2; D perhaps matches TRBD2 (6 bases). Germline values: CDR1 MDHEN, CDR2 SYDVKM. V dropped 5 bases and J dropped 6 bases, with 16 bases sitting between them. The CDR3 runs 15 residues. CDR3 sequence reads: CASSPTRLTAGELFF. Here the CDR3 DNA reads TGTGCCAGCAGTCCGACTAGACTGACGGCCGGGGAGCTGTTTTTT.

This clonotype was recorded a few times. The chain couples TRBV7-7 to TRBJ1-1; unclear D gene. CDR1 and CDR2 from the germline V gene are SSHAT and FNYEAQ (reference sequence). CDR3 length: 13 residues. V was shortened by 2 bases and J by 1 base, with 5 bases between the two germline ends. For the CDR3, the DNA is TGTGCCAGCAGCTTAAATGGGAACACTGAAGCTTTCTTT. Protein sequence: CASSLNGNTEAFF.

The rearrangement joins TRBV28 to TRBJ2-7; D not certain. The V end lost 2 bases, the J end lost 9 bases, and 11 bases lay between the germline ends. There are 12 residues in the CDR3. Germline V CDR1 and CDR2: MDHEN, SYDVKM. The DNA for the CDR3 is TGTGCCAGCAGTTTACCCCCCCACGGGCAGTACTTC. Translating gives CASSLPPHGQYF.

This clonotype was picked up a small number of times. The chain uses TRBV6-2 or TRBV6-3 and TRBJ1-1; 9 positions match TRBD1. This CDR3 has 13 residues. The ends lost 10 bases at V and 4 bases at J; junction bases unmatched: 7. Germline lookup yields CDR1 MNHEY and CDR2 SVGEGT. DNA for the CDR3: TGTGCCACCCGGACAGGGGCCGGCACTGAAGCTTTCTTT. This translates into CATRTGAGTEAFF.

The chain joins TRBV28 to TRBJ1-4, with a weak D call TRBD1 (5 bases). The CDR3 sequence is 14 residues long. The V and J ends lost 1 base and 3 bases respectively, with 6 bases between them. Germline values: CDR1 MDHEN, CDR2 SYDVKM. The CDR3 DNA follows: TGTGCCAGCAGTTTATCCAGGGCTAATGAAAAACTGTTTTTT. Amino acids: CASSLSRANEKLFF.

V and J are TRBV28 and TRBJ2-5; 7 nucleotides line up with TRBD1. Germline CDR1 and CDR2: MDHEN and SYDVKM. The ends lost 4 bases at V and 4 bases at J; junction bases unmatched: 12. This CDR3 has 16 amino acids. This CDR3 reads CASSSYRGREAETQYF. CDR3 sequence (DNA): TGTGCCAGCAGTTCCTACAGGGGCCGCGAAGCAGAGACCCAGTACTTC.

The rearrangement joins TRBV28 to TRBJ2-3, with D hard to call. The CDR3 length is 14 residues. V lost 6 bases, J lost 0 bases, and 10 bases lay in between. The V gene's germline CDR1 is MDHEN and CDR2 SYDVKM. The CDR3 DNA is TGTGCCAGCAGACCCCGCGGTAGCACAGATACGCAGTATTTT. Translating it yields CASRPRGSTDTQYF.

In its sample, this clonotype was seen a few times. This chain uses TRBV7-9 with TRBJ1-4, with 7 bases that match TRBD1. Trimming removed 3 bases from V and 7 bases from J; junction bases left unmatched: 2. From germline, CDR1 is SEHNR and CDR2 FQNEAQ (reference sequence). The CDR3 sequence is 13 residues long. The CDR3 DNA sequence: TGTGCCAGCAGCTTGACAGGGAGTGAAAAACTGTTTTTT. It yields the protein CASSLTGSEKLFF.

The chain combines TRBV7-2 with TRBJ2-2; the match to TRBD2 covers 10 bases. The length of the CDR3 is 17 residues. Trimming removed 5 bases from V and 6 bases from J; junction bases left unmatched: 12. Germline values: CDR1 SGHTA, CDR2 FQGNSA. The CDR3 here is CASSLELAGIYAGELFF. The CDR3 nucleotides read TGTGCCAGCAGCCTTGAACTAGCGGGAATTTATGCCGGGGAGCTGTTTTTT.

This clonotype was seen a handful of times. The rearrangement links TRBV6-2 or TRBV6-3 to TRBJ1-1; D might be TRBD1 (5 bases). Germline CDR1 reads MNHEY; CDR2 reads SVGEGT. CDR3 size: 13 residues. The germline V and J ends were trimmed by 3 bases and 7 bases, with 12 bases remaining between them. The CDR3 DNA reads TGTGCCAGCAGTTATTTCCTCGGGGGTGAAGCTTTCTTT. Amino acid sequence: CASSYFLGGEAFF.

This clonotype was counted ten times or more. The V gene is TRBV12-3 or TRBV12-4, the J gene TRBJ2-5, with D possibly called TRBD1 or TRBD2 (5 bases each). The CDR3 covers 13 residues. V was shortened by 6 bases and J by 3 bases, with 11 bases between the two germline ends. DNA of the CDR3: TGTGCCAGCAGGGGGGACGGCGAAGAGACCCAGTACTTC. This gives the protein CASRGDGEETQYF.

This clonotype has just a few counts. This chain uses TRBV9 with TRBJ1-2, with TRBD1 as a possible D gene (5 bases). V lost 0 bases, J lost 4 bases, and 10 bases lay in between. Germline V gives CDR1 SGDLS, CDR2 YYNGEE. The CDR3 loop spans 14 amino acids. CDR3 region: CASSVEGSGYGYTF. The CDR3 DNA follows: TGTGCCAGCAGCGTAGAGGGGTCTGGCTATGGCTACACCTTC.

This clonotype was found many times. This chain connects TRBV12-3 or TRBV12-4 to TRBJ1-1, with 10 bases matching TRBD1. The CDR3 has 18 amino acids. The V gene end was trimmed by 5 bases and the J gene end by 0 bases; junction bases not matched to a gene: 12. CDR3 nucleotides: TGTGCCAGCAGTATAACGGGACAGGGGTCGTTTATGAACACTGAAGCTTTCTTT. Its protein is CASSITGQGSFMNTEAFF.